The 5 T cell receptor beta chains below come from one sample, sequenced in a study of cytomegalovirus exposure and HLA in healthy donors (dated by TCRdb to about 2017). The library was produced with the immunoSEQ multiplex PCR assay. For the multiplex PCR, a mixture combining 60 forward primers for TCR Vbeta segments and 13 reverse primers for TCR Jbeta segments was used. Held by TCRdb, this immuneACCESS table contains in-frame sequences only and omits some clones. Under half of the omission traces to an unresolved V gene where checked; the cause of the rest is unknown. The sample data list around 200,000 clones, and roughly four fifths of these were observed just once. About 3% of the sample is taken by the ten largest. Sequenced input: PBMCs. The receptors shown here come from a woman aged 25 to 45 in good health and CMV-seropositive.

The J gene is TRBJ2-3, the V gene TRBV10-2; D not certain. CDR1 and CDR2 from the germline V gene are WSHSY and SAAADI. This CDR3 region has 12 residues. V lost 5 bases and J lost 0, with 3 bases in between. The CDR3 DNA follows: TGCGCCAGCAGTACTAGCACAGATACGCAGTATTTT. It yields the protein CASSTSTDTQYF.

The rearrangement joins TRBV29-1 to TRBJ2-3; TRBD1 agrees at 9 bases. The V segment lost 6 bases and the J segment 4 bases; nucleotides outside the gene matches: 2. CDR3 length equals 12 residues. Per germline, CDR1 SQVTM and CDR2 ANQGSEA. The CDR3 coding sequence is TGCAGCGTGTGGACAGGGGCAGATACGCAGTATTTT. It codes for CSVWTGADTQYF.

The CDR3 spells CASSALEGDTGELFF. The CDR3 region has the DNA TGTGCCAGCAGTGCCCTCGAGGGCGACACCGGGGAGCTGTTTTTT. The chain employs TRBV28 and TRBJ2-2; D is perhaps TRBD2 (5 bases). The ends were cut back, 5 bases at V and 3 bases at J, with 13 bases in the middle. The germline CDR1 and CDR2 sequences are MDHEN and SYDVKM. The CDR3 contains 15 residues.

The chain joins TRBV6-5 to TRBJ1-1, with D hard to call. Germline values: CDR1 MNHEY, CDR2 SVGAGI. Trimming removed 7 bases from V and 1 base from J, with 13 bases in between. This CDR3 has 14 residues. The CDR3 is CASTPGIGNTEAFF. The CDR3 DNA reads TGTGCCAGCACCCCGGGGATAGGGAACACTGAAGCTTTCTTT.

The chain links TRBV28 to TRBJ1-2; TRBD1 might be the D (5 bases). CDR1 is MDHEN, CDR2 SYDVKM, per germline. V was cut by 6 bases and J by 12 bases, with 17 bases left in between. This CDR3 is built from 12 residues. The CDR3 DNA sequence: TGTGCCAGCAGCCAAAAGGGACGGGGGGACACCTTC. Translated, it gives CASSQKGRGDTF.